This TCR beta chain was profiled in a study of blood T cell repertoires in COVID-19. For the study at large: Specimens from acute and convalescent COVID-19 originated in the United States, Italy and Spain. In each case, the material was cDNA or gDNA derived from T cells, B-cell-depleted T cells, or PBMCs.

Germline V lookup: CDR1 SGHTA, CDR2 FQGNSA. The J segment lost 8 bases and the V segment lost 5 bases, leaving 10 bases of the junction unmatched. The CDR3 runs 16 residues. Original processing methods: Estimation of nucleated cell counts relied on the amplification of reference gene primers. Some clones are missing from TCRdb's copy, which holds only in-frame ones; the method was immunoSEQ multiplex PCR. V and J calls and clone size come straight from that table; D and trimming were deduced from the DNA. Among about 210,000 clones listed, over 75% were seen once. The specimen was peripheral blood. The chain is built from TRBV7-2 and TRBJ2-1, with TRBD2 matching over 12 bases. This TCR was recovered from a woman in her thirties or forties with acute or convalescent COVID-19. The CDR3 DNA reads TGTGCCAGCAGCCCACCCGGGCTAGCGGGGGGGCATGAGCAGTTCTTC. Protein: CASSPPGLAGGHEQFF.